This entry describes one TCR beta chain. It lacks a known antigen. No quality values exist for individual bases; no much larger clone is one base distant. Collaborating institutions collected whole blood in K2EDTA tubes following their own protocols. For TCRbeta analysis, collaborators shipped samples in one of three forms: frozen whole blood, isolated PBMCs, or DNA extracted from either of those sample types. The CDR3 covers 12 residues, taking in both the cysteine and the phenylalanine. Only the CDR3 part of the read is kept: 36 bases, read in frame from the first base. V sheds 6 bases and J sheds 6 bases, leaving 10 bases between their ends. CDR1 and CDR2 are read off the germline V gene as SGHTA and FQGTGA. These data belong to a study of blood T cell repertoires in COVID-19 (dated by TCRdb to 2018 to 2021). For the study in its entirety: Samples from collaborators originated in the United States, Italy and Spain and spanned both the acute and convalescent phases of COVID-19. The prospective study material was composed of cDNA or gDNA derived from T cells, B-cell-depleted T cells, or PBMCs. Subjects who had been exposed to COVID-19, were actively infected with it, or had recovered from it provided the deeply sampled blood TCRbeta repertoires that made up the dataset. The repertoires were made available in a free public database intended to serve as a resource for research on the immune response to SARS-CoV-2. The samples were drawn from the first 160 participants of the ongoing ImmuneRACE study and from over 950 subjects provided by 6 global collaborators. The sample metadata nearly always contained a de-identified subject ID, COVID-19 status, age in years and sex. Where available, HLA class I and class II types were taken from metadata supplied by the sample provider and were not determined by assay-based typing. Paper-wide results and their limitations: How much clinical and demographic metadata was included differed by source and by participant, and the metadata was provided uncurated.

The immunoSEQ Assay, a bias-controlled multiplex PCR, was used to amplify TCRbeta CDR3 regions from genomic DNA. The study's processing was this. The number of nucleated cells in each sample was estimated by amplification of reference gene primers within the assay. To quantify the absolute abundance of each unique TCRbeta CDR3 rearrangement, sequence reads were collapsed and filtered. Productive Simpson clonality was computed per sample as the square root of Simpson's diversity index over productive rearrangements. In TCRdb, the immuneACCESS table is reduced to in-frame sequences with V and J assigned. These tables do not hold every clone; where another copy was compared, an unresolved V gene accounts for under half, and the others remain unexplained. That table is the source of V, J and clone size, and D and trimming were worked out from the DNA. The sample table lists about 64,000 clones, approximately 84% of them with a count of one. The ten largest clones add up to 3.2% of the sample.

The specimen was peripheral blood. Here the chain combines TRBV7-3 and TRBJ2-3; no D gene is confidently identified. The source is a middle-aged man with active COVID-19. The DNA sequence is as follows: TGTGCCAGCAGTCCCCCCGGGGATACGCAGTATTTT. Its coded protein is CASSPPGDTQYF.